The rows below give T cell receptor beta chains drawn from one sample of a study of blood T cell repertoires in COVID-19. Only in-frame clones appear in the TCRdb table, and some are missing; sequencing was by immunoSEQ multiplex PCR. The profile shows fewer than 500,000 clones, approximately 90% of them singletons. What was sequenced was PBMCs or T cells enriched from blood (not recorded which). Every receptor here comes from a woman in her thirties with acute COVID-19. Both conserved end residues are part of each CDR3. The order of the fields is CDR3 protein, CDR3 DNA, D gene, J gene, clone size, V gene. A D gene is named only where the DNA matches it firmly. Clone size is not always given. Where it is, it says once, few, many or a class for expanded clones.

cdr3_aa: CASSLRWSEKLFF; cdr3_nt: TGCGCCAGCAGCTTGAGATGGAGTGAAAAACTGTTTTTT; d_call: .; j_call: TRBJ1-4; clone_size: .; v_call: TRBV5-1
cdr3_aa: CASSYRGPYNEQFF; cdr3_nt: TGTGCCAGCAGCTACAGGGGGCCCTACAATGAGCAGTTCTTC; d_call: TRBD1; j_call: TRBJ2-1; clone_size: once; v_call: TRBV7-8
cdr3_aa: CSVQTGAPYNSPLHF; cdr3_nt: TGCAGCGTGCAGACAGGGGCCCCTTATAATTCACCCCTCCACTTT; d_call: TRBD1; j_call: TRBJ1-6; clone_size: .; v_call: TRBV29-1
cdr3_aa: CATSGGAFTGELFF; cdr3_nt: TGTGCCACTAGCGGGGGGGCGTTCACCGGGGAGCTGTTTTTT; d_call: TRBD2; j_call: TRBJ2-2; clone_size: .; v_call: TRBV25-1
cdr3_aa: CASSLSAVAKNIQYF; cdr3_nt: TGTGCCAGCAGTTTATCCGCGGTGGCCAAAAACATTCAGTACTTC; d_call: .; j_call: TRBJ2-4; clone_size: .; v_call: TRBV28
cdr3_aa: CASSNGQAYSYEQYF; cdr3_nt: TGTGCCAGCAGTAACGGACAGGCCTACTCCTACGAGCAGTACTTC; d_call: TRBD1; j_call: TRBJ2-7; clone_size: .; v_call: TRBV6-5
cdr3_aa: CASSRQGPLGYTF; cdr3_nt: TGTGCCAGCAGCCGACAGGGTCCTCTTGGCTACACCTTC; d_call: TRBD1; j_call: TRBJ1-2; clone_size: .; v_call: TRBV7-9
cdr3_aa: CAWSYEGNTIYF; cdr3_nt: TGTGCCTGGAGTTATGAGGGAAACACCATATATTTT; d_call: .; j_call: TRBJ1-3; clone_size: .; v_call: TRBV30
cdr3_aa: CASTTIQGAGNTIYF; cdr3_nt: TGCGCCAGCACCACAATACAGGGAGCTGGAAACACCATATATTTT; d_call: .; j_call: TRBJ1-3; clone_size: .; v_call: TRBV4-1
cdr3_aa: CAWSDLYFNSPLHF; cdr3_nt: TGTGCCTGGAGTGACTTATATTTCAATTCACCCCTCCACTTT; d_call: .; j_call: TRBJ1-6; clone_size: once; v_call: TRBV30
cdr3_aa: CASSLRVMSFRSEQYF; cdr3_nt: TGTGCCAGCAGCTTACGGGTGATGTCTTTTCGCTCCGAGCAGTACTTC; d_call: .; j_call: TRBJ2-7; clone_size: .; v_call: TRBV7-9
cdr3_aa: CASSQEGGGADTQYF; cdr3_nt: TGTGCCAGCAGCCAAGAGGGCGGCGGGGCCGATACGCAGTATTTT; d_call: .; j_call: TRBJ2-3; clone_size: .; v_call: TRBV3-1/TRBV3-2
cdr3_aa: CASSQAGQGGEKLFF; cdr3_nt: TGTGCCAGCAGCCAAGCAGGACAGGGAGGCGAAAAACTGTTTTTT; d_call: TRBD1; j_call: TRBJ1-4; clone_size: few; v_call: TRBV3-1/TRBV3-2
cdr3_aa: CSVDTSGTGELFF; cdr3_nt: TGCAGCGTTGACACTAGCGGCACCGGGGAGCTGTTTTTT; d_call: TRBD2; j_call: TRBJ2-2; clone_size: .; v_call: TRBV29-1
cdr3_aa: CASSRLGSRVLPQGLFF; cdr3_nt: TGTGCCAGCAGCCGCCTGGGGTCTAGAGTTCTCCCTCAGGGGCTGTTTTTT; d_call: .; j_call: TRBJ2-2; clone_size: .; v_call: TRBV14
cdr3_aa: CASSFGEGYEQYF; cdr3_nt: TGTGCCAGCAGTTTCGGGGAGGGATACGAGCAGTACTTC; d_call: TRBD2; j_call: TRBJ2-7; clone_size: .; v_call: TRBV12-3/TRBV12-4
cdr3_aa: CSVEFRQGSNYGYTF; cdr3_nt: TGCAGCGTTGAATTCCGACAGGGTTCCAACTATGGCTACACCTTC; d_call: TRBD1; j_call: TRBJ1-2; clone_size: .; v_call: TRBV29-1
cdr3_aa: CASSLGHSINYGYTF; cdr3_nt: TGTGCCAGCAGCTTGGGCCACTCGATTAACTATGGCTACACCTTC; d_call: .; j_call: TRBJ1-2; clone_size: .; v_call: TRBV7-8
cdr3_aa: CASSEQKNNEQFF; cdr3_nt: TGTGCCAGCAGTGAACAGAAAAACAATGAGCAGTTCTTC; d_call: .; j_call: TRBJ2-1; clone_size: .; v_call: TRBV2
cdr3_aa: CASSPTGIADTQYF; cdr3_nt: TGTGCCAGCAGCCCCACAGGGATAGCAGATACGCAGTATTTT; d_call: .; j_call: TRBJ2-3; clone_size: .; v_call: TRBV7-3
cdr3_aa: CASSLLGNTIYF; cdr3_nt: TGTGCCAGCAGTTTACTGGGAAACACCATATATTTT; d_call: .; j_call: TRBJ1-3; clone_size: .; v_call: TRBV11-2
cdr3_aa: CASSHSNRVHEQYF; cdr3_nt: TGTGCCAGCAGCCACTCTAACAGGGTCCACGAGCAGTACTTC; d_call: .; j_call: TRBJ2-7; clone_size: .; v_call: TRBV11-1
cdr3_aa: CASSSRWQDGYTF; cdr3_nt: TGTGCCAGCAGCTCCCGGTGGCAGGATGGCTACACCTTC; d_call: .; j_call: TRBJ1-2; clone_size: .; v_call: TRBV5-5
cdr3_aa: CASSLTGGGDNQPQHF; cdr3_nt: TGTGCCAGCAGCTTGACAGGGGGGGGTGACAATCAGCCCCAGCATTTT; d_call: TRBD1; j_call: TRBJ1-5; clone_size: .; v_call: TRBV7-9
cdr3_aa: CASRGDRAGAEAFF; cdr3_nt: TGTGCCAGCAGAGGGGACAGGGCAGGCGCTGAAGCTTTCTTT; d_call: TRBD1; j_call: TRBJ1-1; clone_size: .; v_call: TRBV2
cdr3_aa: CASSLTPRGTNTGELFF; cdr3_nt: TGTGCCAGCAGCCTAACCCCCAGGGGAACTAACACCGGGGAGCTGTTTTTT; d_call: .; j_call: TRBJ2-2; clone_size: .; v_call: TRBV7-3
cdr3_aa: CASSPAAGPNQPQHF; cdr3_nt: TGTGCCAGCAGCCCAGCGGCAGGCCCCAATCAGCCCCAGCATTTT; d_call: .; j_call: TRBJ1-5; clone_size: few; v_call: TRBV7-2
cdr3_aa: CASSLGTDSGNTIYF; cdr3_nt: TGTGCCAGCAGCTTAGGGACAGACTCTGGAAACACCATATATTTT; d_call: .; j_call: TRBJ1-3; clone_size: .; v_call: TRBV7-6
cdr3_aa: CASSHGGGPRNEQFF; cdr3_nt: TGTGCCAGCAGCCACGGGGGGGGGCCTAGGAATGAGCAGTTCTTC; d_call: TRBD2; j_call: TRBJ2-1; clone_size: .; v_call: TRBV2
cdr3_aa: CASSWGTGFVYEQYF; cdr3_nt: TGCGCCAGCAGCTGGGGGACAGGGTTTGTCTACGAGCAGTACTTC; d_call: TRBD1; j_call: TRBJ2-7; clone_size: .; v_call: TRBV5-1
cdr3_aa: CASSRTERTSAGGISDTQYF; cdr3_nt: TGTGCCAGTAGTAGGACCGAAAGAACGTCAGCGGGGGGGATATCAGATACGCAGTATTTT; d_call: TRBD2; j_call: TRBJ2-3; clone_size: .; v_call: TRBV19
cdr3_aa: CASSGKGTGERWGYTF; cdr3_nt: TGTGCCAGCAGCGGCAAGGGGACAGGGGAGCGTTGGGGCTACACCTTC; d_call: TRBD1; j_call: TRBJ1-2; clone_size: few; v_call: TRBV25-1
cdr3_aa: CASSLVGRESEQYF; cdr3_nt: TGTGCCAGCAGCTTGGTGGGACGGGAGTCGGAGCAGTACTTC; d_call: .; j_call: TRBJ2-7; clone_size: .; v_call: TRBV5-4
cdr3_aa: CASSSRLAGYNEQFF; cdr3_nt: TGTGCCAGCAGCTCCCGACTAGCGGGGTACAATGAGCAGTTCTTC; d_call: TRBD2; j_call: TRBJ2-1; clone_size: .; v_call: TRBV7-3
cdr3_aa: CASSAIENEKLFF; cdr3_nt: TGTGCCAGCAGTGCAATCGAGAATGAAAAACTGTTTTTT; d_call: .; j_call: TRBJ1-4; clone_size: .; v_call: TRBV2
cdr3_aa: CASSPRSALPTEKLFF; cdr3_nt: TGTGCCAGCTCACCACGGAGCGCGCTCCCCACTGAAAAACTGTTTTTT; d_call: .; j_call: TRBJ1-4; clone_size: .; v_call: TRBV18
cdr3_aa: CASSFLTGGLLGEQYF; cdr3_nt: TGTGCCAGCAGCTTTTTGACGGGGGGCCTTCTTGGGGAGCAGTACTTC; d_call: .; j_call: TRBJ2-7; clone_size: .; v_call: TRBV7-2
cdr3_aa: CASSPSGGALDTQYF; cdr3_nt: TGTGCCAGCAGCCCGAGCGGGGGGGCCCTGGATACGCAGTATTTT; d_call: TRBD2; j_call: TRBJ2-3; clone_size: .; v_call: TRBV7-2
cdr3_aa: CASTKLLAHYSTNEKLFF; cdr3_nt: TGTGCCAGCACCAAACTCTTAGCACACTACTCAACTAATGAAAAACTGTTTTTT; d_call: .; j_call: TRBJ1-4; clone_size: .; v_call: TRBV5-8